This T cell receptor beta chain stems from a study of blood T cells in healthy people across ages. A second PCR, run for about 7 to 11 cycles, used a sample-barcoded 5' primer plus a J-beta primer mix. Every cDNA molecule bore a tag from a template-switch adaptor containing 12 random nucleotides. MiXCR, run by TCRdb on the 5' RACE reads, gives a single entry per CDR3 protein. The sample gives more than 650,000 distinct CDR3 sequences, roughly 20% of which show up once; less than 25% is in the top ten. Findings and caveats of the study: The study found TCR beta diversity correlated strongly with naive T cell percentage. Among long-lived donors, naive CD4+ cells were more numerous and diversity higher than in aged donors.

Germline assignment: CDR1 MDHEN and CDR2 SYDVKM. The CDR3 runs 15 residues. Trimming took 4 bases from V and 7 from J; bases not matched to a gene: 12. Worth noting for this clonotype: Its antigen is currently unknown.

What was sequenced was blood. The sequence was obtained from a man aged 70 or older in good health. The chain carries TRBV28 and TRBJ1-2; 7 bases are shared with TRBD1. This CDR3 is CASSSPGQIEGGYTF. CDR3 sequence (DNA): TGTGCCAGCAGTTCTCCGGGACAGATTGAGGGTGGCTACACCTTC.